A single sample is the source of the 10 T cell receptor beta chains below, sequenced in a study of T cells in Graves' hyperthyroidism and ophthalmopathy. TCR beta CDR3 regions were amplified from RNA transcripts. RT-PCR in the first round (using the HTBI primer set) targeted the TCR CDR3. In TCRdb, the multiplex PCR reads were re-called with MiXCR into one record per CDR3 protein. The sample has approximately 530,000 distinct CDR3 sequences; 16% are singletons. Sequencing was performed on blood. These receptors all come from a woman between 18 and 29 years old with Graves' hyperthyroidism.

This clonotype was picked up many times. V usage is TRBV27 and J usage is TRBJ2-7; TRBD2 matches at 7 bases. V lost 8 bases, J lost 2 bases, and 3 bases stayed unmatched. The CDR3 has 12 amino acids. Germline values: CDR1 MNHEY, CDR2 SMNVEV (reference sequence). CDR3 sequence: CASSGLAYEQYF. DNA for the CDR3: TGTGCCAGCTCTGGACTAGCCTACGAGCAGTACTTC.

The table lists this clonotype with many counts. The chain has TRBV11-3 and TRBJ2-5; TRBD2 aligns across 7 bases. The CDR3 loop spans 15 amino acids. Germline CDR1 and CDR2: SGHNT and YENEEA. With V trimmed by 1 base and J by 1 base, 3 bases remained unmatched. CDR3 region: CASSLVGTTQETQYF. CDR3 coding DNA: TGTGCCAGCAGCTTAGTAGGGACTACCCAAGAGACCCAGTACTTC.

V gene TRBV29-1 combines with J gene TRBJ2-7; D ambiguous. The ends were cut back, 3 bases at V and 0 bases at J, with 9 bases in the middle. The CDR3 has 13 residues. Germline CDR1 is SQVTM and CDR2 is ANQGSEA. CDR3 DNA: TGCAGCGTTGATACAGATAGCTCCTACGAGCAGTACTTC. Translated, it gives CSVDTDSSYEQYF.

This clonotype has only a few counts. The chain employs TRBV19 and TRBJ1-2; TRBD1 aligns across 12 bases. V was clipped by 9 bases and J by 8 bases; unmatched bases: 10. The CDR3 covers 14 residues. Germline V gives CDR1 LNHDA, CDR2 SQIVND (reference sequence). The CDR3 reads CASTSGQGAQGYTF. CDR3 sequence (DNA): TGTGCCAGCACCTCGGGACAGGGGGCGCAGGGCTACACCTTC.

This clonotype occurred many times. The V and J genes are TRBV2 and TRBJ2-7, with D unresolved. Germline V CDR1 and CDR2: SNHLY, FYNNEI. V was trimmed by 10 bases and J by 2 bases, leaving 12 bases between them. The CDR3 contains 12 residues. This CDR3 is CATKAAPYEQYF. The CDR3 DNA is TGTGCCACAAAAGCAGCCCCCTACGAGCAGTACTTC.

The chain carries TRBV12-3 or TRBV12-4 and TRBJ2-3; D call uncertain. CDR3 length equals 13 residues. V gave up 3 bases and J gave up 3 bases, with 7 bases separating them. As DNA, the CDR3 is TGTGCCAGCAGTTTTTCTTATACAGATACGCAGTATTTT. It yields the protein CASSFSYTDTQYF.

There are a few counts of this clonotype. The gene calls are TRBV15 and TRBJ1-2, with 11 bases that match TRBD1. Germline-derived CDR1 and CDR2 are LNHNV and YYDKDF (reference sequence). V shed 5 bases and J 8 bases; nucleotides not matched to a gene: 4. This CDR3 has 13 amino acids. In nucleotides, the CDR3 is TGTGCCACCAGCGGGGACAGGGGGTCAGGCTACACCTTC. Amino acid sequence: CATSGDRGSGYTF.

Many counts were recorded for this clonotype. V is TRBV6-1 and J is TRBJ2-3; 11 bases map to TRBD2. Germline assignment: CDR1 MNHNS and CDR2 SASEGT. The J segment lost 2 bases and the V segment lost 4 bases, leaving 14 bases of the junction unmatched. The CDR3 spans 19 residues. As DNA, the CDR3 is TGTGCCAGCAGTGCCCAACCACTAGCGGGGGCGACGACCACAGATACGCAGTATTTT. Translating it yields CASSAQPLAGATTTDTQYF.

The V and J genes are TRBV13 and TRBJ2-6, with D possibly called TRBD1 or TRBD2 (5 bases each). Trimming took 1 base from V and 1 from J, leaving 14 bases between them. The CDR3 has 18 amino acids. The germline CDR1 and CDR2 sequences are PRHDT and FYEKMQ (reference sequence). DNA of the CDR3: TGTGCCAGCAGCTTAGCCGGGGCGCGGTCTTCTGGGGCCAACGTCCTGACTTTC. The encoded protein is CASSLAGARSSGANVLTF.

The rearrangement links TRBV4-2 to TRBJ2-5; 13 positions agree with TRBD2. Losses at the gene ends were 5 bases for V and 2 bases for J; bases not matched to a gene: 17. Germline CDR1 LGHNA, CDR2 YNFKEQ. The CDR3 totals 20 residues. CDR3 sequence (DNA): TGTGCCAGCAGCGCCCAAAGTGGATCCGGGACTAGCGGGAAACAAGAGACCCAGTACTTC. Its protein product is CASSAQSGSGTSGKQETQYF.